This is a list of T cell receptor beta chains from one sample in a study of Ad26.COV2.S vaccination and SARS-CoV-2 variants. The table came from immunoSEQ multiplex PCR; TCRdb's copy has only in-frame clones and leaves some out. The repertoire holds a few hundred thousand clones, with over 80% as singletons. Here the sequenced sample was peripheral blood, taken in a trial of Ad26.COV2.S vaccine versus placebo. The origin of the receptors is a person between 18 and 65 years old who received the Ad26.COV2.S COVID-19 vaccine or a placebo. The CDR3 runs from the conserved cysteine through the conserved F or W. A D gene is named only where the DNA matches it firmly. Clone size is stated in some rows and not others, as once, few, many or a class when expanded.

TGTGCCAGCAGCTTGGATGTGAACACTGAAGCTTTCTTT,CASSLDVNTEAFF,.,13,few,TRBV5-5,TRBJ1-1
TGTGCCAGCAGTCCGGGACTTCGCACAGATACGCAGTATTTT,CASSPGLRTDTQYF,.,14,.,TRBV6-5,TRBJ2-3
TGTGCCAGCAGCCGGGGACTAGCGGGGGCCGGAAACATTCAGTACTTC,CASSRGLAGAGNIQYF,TRBD2,16,.,TRBV7-2,TRBJ2-4
TGTGCCAGCTCACCACCAGCGACATACACTAACTATGGCTACACCTTC,CASSPPATYTNYGYTF,.,16,.,TRBV18,TRBJ1-2
TGTGCCAGCAGCTTGTCGCAGAATCAGCCCCAGCATTTT,CASSLSQNQPQHF,.,13,.,TRBV7-9,TRBJ1-5
TGTGCCAGCAGCTTAGCGTCGGGGGGGCACTCCTACAATGAGCAGTTCTTC,CASSLASGGHSYNEQFF,TRBD2,17,.,TRBV7-2,TRBJ2-1
TGTGCCAGCAGCTGGACAGGTTCTGGAAACACCATATATTTT,CASSWTGSGNTIYF,TRBD1,14,.,TRBV7-2,TRBJ1-3
TGTGCCAGCAGCTGGGACAGGGGTGCAGATACGCAGTATTTT,CASSWDRGADTQYF,TRBD1,14,.,TRBV5-4,TRBJ2-3
TGCAGCGTTCGGACAGGGTCGAATTCACCCCTCCACTTT,CSVRTGSNSPLHF,TRBD1,13,.,TRBV29-1,TRBJ1-6
TGCGCCAGCAGCCAAGGGGAGAAGATAATTTCACCCCTCCACTTT,CASSQGEKIISPLHF,.,15,few,TRBV4-1,TRBJ1-6
TGCGCCAGCGCCCCCGGCTTAACCCAGGGCCAGCCCCAGCATTTT,CASAPGLTQGQPQHF,.,15,.,TRBV5-1,TRBJ1-5
TGCGCCAGCAGCCCTCCCCTCAAGCTGTACCAAGAGACCCAGTACTTC,CASSPPLKLYQETQYF,.,16,.,TRBV4-3,TRBJ2-5
TGTGCCAGCAGCCCTCGGGCAGACTCTGGAAACACCATATATTTT,CASSPRADSGNTIYF,.,15,.,TRBV7-2,TRBJ1-3
TGCGCCAGCAGCCAAGATTGGGCAGAAACCTATAATTCACCCCTCCACTTT,CASSQDWAETYNSPLHF,.,17,few,TRBV4-1,TRBJ1-6
TGTGCCAGCAGCTTCCGGACAGGAGGACTTTTCCAAGAGACCCAGTACTTC,CASSFRTGGLFQETQYF,TRBD1,17,.,TRBV7-8,TRBJ2-5
TGCGCCAGCAGCTTGGGGGTGATAGAAGATGAAAAACTGTTTTTT,CASSLGVIEDEKLFF,.,15,.,TRBV5-1,TRBJ1-4
TGTGCCACCAGCGGCGGACGGGGAGGGTATGGCAATCAGCCCCAGCATTTT,CATSGGRGGYGNQPQHF,.,17,.,TRBV15,TRBJ1-5
TGTGCCAGCAGCCAAGGACTTAGCTCCTACAATGAGCAGTTCTTC,CASSQGLSSYNEQFF,.,15,.,TRBV3-1/TRBV3-2,TRBJ2-1
TGTGCCAGCAGCTTAGTACATACCTACGAGCAGTACTTC,CASSLVHTYEQYF,.,13,.,TRBV7-9,TRBJ2-7
TGCGCCAGCAGCCAGGGGGAGAACGGCCTGAATGAGCAGTTCTTC,CASSQGENGLNEQFF,.,15,.,TRBV4-3,TRBJ2-1
TGTGCCAGTAGTTGGCAGGGGGAAGTTCTGGCTGAAGCTTTCTTT,CASSWQGEVLAEAFF,TRBD1,15,few,TRBV19,TRBJ1-1
TGTGCCAGCCGCAGGGGGCGCGGTCAGCCCCAGCATTTT,CASRRGRGQPQHF,TRBD1,13,.,TRBV6-5,TRBJ1-5
TGCGCCAGCAGTGAGGGCCGGGTTGGAGAAAAACTGTTTTTT,CASSEGRVGEKLFF,.,14,.,TRBV10-1,TRBJ1-4
TGTGCCAGCAGCCAGAGCGGCGGCTACACCTTC,CASSQSGGYTF,.,11,.,TRBV9,TRBJ1-2
TGTGCCAGTAGTATAGTCAGCGTCTACAATGAGCAGTTCTTC,CASSIVSVYNEQFF,.,14,.,TRBV19,TRBJ2-1
TGTGCCAGCAGCGTAGCCCCCAATCAGCCCCAGCATTTT,CASSVAPNQPQHF,.,13,.,TRBV9,TRBJ1-5
TGCGCCAGCAGCGCCGGGACTAGCAGTCAGGATGAGCAGTTCTTC,CASSAGTSSQDEQFF,TRBD2,15,.,TRBV5-1,TRBJ2-1
TGTGCCAGCAGCTTAGAAGGCAGAGCTAGATCTGAAGCTTTCTTT,CASSLEGRARSEAFF,.,15,.,TRBV5-4,TRBJ1-1